At least ten counts were recorded for the clone carrying this T cell receptor (beta chain). The antigen is unknown. This sample is drawn from a study of early T cells in non-severe SARS-CoV-2 infection. Study-level background: Unsorted whole-blood RNA was sequenced in bulk, leaving chains unpaired. Study results and limitations: VDJdb matching skewed toward anti-spike CD8 responses, missing private and CD4 specificities.

The V end lost 4 bases, the J end lost 4 bases, and 14 bases lay between the germline ends. The germline V gene encodes CDR1 SQVTM and CDR2 ANQGSEA. The CDR3 contains 13 residues. Individual cDNA molecules each received unique molecular identifiers attached to them. Using its own MiXCR run on the 5' RACE reads, TCRdb lists one record per CDR3 protein. The profile shows 60,000 to 70,000 distinct CDR3 sequences, approximately 6.1% of them singletons. The chain combines TRBV29-1 with TRBJ2-7, with D maybe TRBD1 (6 bases). This TCR was recovered from an adult who was a healthcare worker with PCR-confirmed SARS-CoV-2 infection or an uninfected control (not recorded which). Here the sequenced sample was whole blood, taken at baseline. The CDR3 reads CSVGQGNIYEQYF. The DNA of the CDR3 is TGCAGCGTTGGGCAGGGGAATATATACGAGCAGTACTTC.